This section outlines one T cell receptor (beta chain) sequence together with its context. Antigen: not known. The CDR3 contains 15 residues. V gave up 0 bases and J gave up 1 base, with 6 bases separating them. CDR1 and CDR2 (germline): LNHNV, YYDKDF (reference sequence). The PCR employed 60 Vbeta primers together with 13 Jbeta primers. Data came from immunoSEQ multiplex PCR; TCRdb stores just in-frame clones and leaves some out. The table shows about 67,000 clones, with 65% to 85% occurring only once. The data originate from a study of cytomegalovirus exposure and HLA in healthy donors. Background on the study: There were about 85 million unique TCRs (from HLA-typed donors) in an early data release.

The study, taken as a whole, reports: Most of the TCR beta V segments (in an earlier analysis) were productive either about 87% or about 30% of the time. Association of a missense DCLRE1C variant with TCR beta V- and J-gene trimming was reported in a later analysis. Among TCR sequences, most were rare, though some public TCRs appeared in many donors.

This clonotype was obtained from a woman in her thirties in good health and CMV-seronegative. The specimen was PBMCs. The V and J genes are TRBV15 and TRBJ2-2; D unclear. DNA for the CDR3: TGTGCCACCAGCAGAGAACGAGGGAACACCGGGGAGCTGTTTTTT. Translation gives CATSRERGNTGELFF.